Listed below are T cell receptor beta chains from one sample, sequenced in a study of blood T cell repertoires in COVID-19. Data came from immunoSEQ multiplex PCR; TCRdb stores just in-frame clones and leaves some out. Seen here are over 120,000 clones, 80% observed once, and the top ten hold approximately 3.6%. The sample comprised peripheral blood. The receptors originated from a man in his 70s who had recovered from COVID-19. CDR3s include the opening cysteine and the closing phenylalanine or tryptophan. A D gene is named only where the DNA matches it firmly. Clone size is stated in some rows and not others, as once, few, many or a class when expanded.

CDR3 protein: CASSSRDTDTQYF
CDR3 DNA: TGTGCCAGCAGCTCCCGGGACACAGATACGCAGTATTTT
clone size: .
D gene: .
J gene: TRBJ2-3
V gene: TRBV5-4

CDR3 protein: CASSTGLRGVNEKLFF
CDR3 DNA: TGTGCCAGCAGCACGGGACTCCGGGGGGTTAATGAAAAACTGTTTTTT
clone size: .
D gene: .
J gene: TRBJ1-4
V gene: TRBV7-2

CDR3 protein: CASSHTAGDTQYF
CDR3 DNA: TGCGCCAGCAGTCACACGGCCGGGGATACGCAGTATTTT
clone size: .
D gene: .
J gene: TRBJ2-3
V gene: TRBV23-1

CDR3 protein: CASSYSTRDYSYEQYF
CDR3 DNA: TGTGCCAGCAGTTACTCGACAAGGGACTACTCCTACGAGCAGTACTTC
clone size: .
D gene: TRBD2
J gene: TRBJ2-7
V gene: TRBV6-2/TRBV6-3

CDR3 protein: CASSFGGGRGAHNEQFF
CDR3 DNA: TGTGCCAGCAGCTTCGGTGGCGGGAGGGGGGCTCACAATGAGCAGTTCTTC
clone size: few
D gene: TRBD2
J gene: TRBJ2-1
V gene: TRBV5-4

CDR3 protein: CASSFGQDRKAFF
CDR3 DNA: TGCGCCAGCAGCTTCGGACAGGATCGGAAGGCTTTCTTT
clone size: .
D gene: TRBD1
J gene: TRBJ1-1
V gene: TRBV5-1

CDR3 protein: CASSRVDTEAFF
CDR3 DNA: TGTGCCAGCAGCCGAGTGGACACTGAAGCTTTCTTT
clone size: .
D gene: .
J gene: TRBJ1-1
V gene: TRBV6-2/TRBV6-3

CDR3 protein: CASSFLADSMREQYF
CDR3 DNA: TGCGCCAGCAGCTTTCTAGCGGACAGCATGAGGGAGCAGTACTTC
clone size: .
D gene: .
J gene: TRBJ2-7
V gene: TRBV5-1

CDR3 protein: CASSSSGRTYNEQFF
CDR3 DNA: TGTGCCAGCAGCTCAAGCGGGAGAACCTACAATGAGCAGTTCTTC
clone size: .
D gene: TRBD2
J gene: TRBJ2-1
V gene: TRBV7-2

CDR3 protein: CAWSVRNRVYEQYF
CDR3 DNA: TGTGCCTGGAGTGTAAGAAACAGGGTCTACGAGCAGTACTTC
clone size: .
D gene: .
J gene: TRBJ2-7
V gene: TRBV30

CDR3 protein: CASSYSGTPGYEQYF
CDR3 DNA: TGTGCCAGCAGTTACTCCGGGACACCAGGCTACGAGCAGTACTTC
clone size: .
D gene: .
J gene: TRBJ2-7
V gene: TRBV6-5

CDR3 protein: CASSQADRGKETQYF
CDR3 DNA: TGTGCCAGCAGCCAAGCCGACAGGGGGAAAGAGACCCAGTACTTC
clone size: .
D gene: TRBD1
J gene: TRBJ2-5
V gene: TRBV3-1/TRBV3-2

CDR3 protein: CASSQDRIGNQPQHF
CDR3 DNA: TGTGCCAGCAGCCAAGACAGGATCGGCAATCAGCCCCAGCATTTT
clone size: .
D gene: .
J gene: TRBJ1-5
V gene: TRBV7-9

CDR3 protein: CASSLDLVERGTYNEQFF
CDR3 DNA: TGTGCCAGCAGCTTAGATCTGGTGGAGCGGGGAACCTACAATGAGCAGTTCTTC
clone size: once
D gene: TRBD2
J gene: TRBJ2-1
V gene: TRBV11-2

CDR3 protein: CASSIPREYSNQPQHF
CDR3 DNA: TGTGCCAGTAGTATCCCCAGGGAATATAGCAATCAGCCCCAGCATTTT
clone size: .
D gene: .
J gene: TRBJ1-5
V gene: TRBV19

CDR3 protein: CASSRPGQGFYEQYF
CDR3 DNA: TGTGCCAGCAGTCGCCCGGGACAGGGCTTCTACGAGCAGTACTTC
clone size: .
D gene: TRBD1
J gene: TRBJ2-7
V gene: TRBV27

CDR3 protein: CASSPAGSYEQYF
CDR3 DNA: TGTGCCAGCAGCCCGGCAGGGTCCTACGAGCAGTACTTC
clone size: .
D gene: .
J gene: TRBJ2-7
V gene: TRBV2

CDR3 protein: CASSYSVGLLNEQFF
CDR3 DNA: TGTGCCAGCAGTTATTCCGTGGGACTCCTCAATGAGCAGTTCTTC
clone size: .
D gene: .
J gene: TRBJ2-1
V gene: TRBV6-2/TRBV6-3

CDR3 protein: CASSVGTGPKNIQYF
CDR3 DNA: TGTGCCAGCAGTGTGGGGACAGGGCCAAAAAACATTCAGTACTTC
clone size: few
D gene: TRBD1
J gene: TRBJ2-4
V gene: TRBV2

CDR3 protein: CASSATLAGYNEQFF
CDR3 DNA: TGTGCCAGCAGCGCTACTCTAGCGGGCTACAATGAGCAGTTCTTC
clone size: .
D gene: TRBD2
J gene: TRBJ2-1
V gene: TRBV9

CDR3 protein: CASGLAGETQYF
CDR3 DNA: TGTGCCAGCGGACTAGCGGGAGAGACCCAGTACTTC
clone size: .
D gene: TRBD2
J gene: TRBJ2-5
V gene: TRBV19

CDR3 protein: CASSPGTGDEQYF
CDR3 DNA: TGTGCCAGCTCACCTGGGACAGGGGACGAGCAGTACTTC
clone size: .
D gene: TRBD1
J gene: TRBJ2-7
V gene: TRBV18

CDR3 protein: CAWRPPDRGVHGYTF
CDR3 DNA: TGTGCCTGGAGACCCCCGGACAGGGGAGTTCATGGCTACACCTTC
clone size: many
D gene: TRBD1
J gene: TRBJ1-2
V gene: TRBV30